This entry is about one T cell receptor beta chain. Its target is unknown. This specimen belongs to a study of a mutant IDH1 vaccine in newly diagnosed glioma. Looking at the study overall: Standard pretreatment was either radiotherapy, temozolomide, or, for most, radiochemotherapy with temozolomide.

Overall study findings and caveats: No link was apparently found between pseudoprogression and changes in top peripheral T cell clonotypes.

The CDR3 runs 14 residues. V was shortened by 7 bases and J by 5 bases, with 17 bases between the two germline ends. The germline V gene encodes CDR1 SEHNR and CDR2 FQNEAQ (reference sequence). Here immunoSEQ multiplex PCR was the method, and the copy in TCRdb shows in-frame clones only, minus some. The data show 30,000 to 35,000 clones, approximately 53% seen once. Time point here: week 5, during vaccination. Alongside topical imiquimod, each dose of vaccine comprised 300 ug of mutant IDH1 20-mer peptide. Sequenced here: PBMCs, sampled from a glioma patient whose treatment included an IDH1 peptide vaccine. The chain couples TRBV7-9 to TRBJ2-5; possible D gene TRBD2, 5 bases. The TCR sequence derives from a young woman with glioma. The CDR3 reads CASTLLGTAETQYF. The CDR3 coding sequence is TGTGCCAGCACCCTACTAGGAACGGCCGAGACCCAGTACTTC. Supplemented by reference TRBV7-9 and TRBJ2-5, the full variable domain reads DTGVSQNPRHKITKRGQNVTFRCDPISEHNRLYWYRQTLGQGPEFLTYFQNEAQLEKSRLLSDRFSAERPKGSFSTLEIQRTEQGDSAMYLCASTLLGTAETQYFGPGTRLLVL.